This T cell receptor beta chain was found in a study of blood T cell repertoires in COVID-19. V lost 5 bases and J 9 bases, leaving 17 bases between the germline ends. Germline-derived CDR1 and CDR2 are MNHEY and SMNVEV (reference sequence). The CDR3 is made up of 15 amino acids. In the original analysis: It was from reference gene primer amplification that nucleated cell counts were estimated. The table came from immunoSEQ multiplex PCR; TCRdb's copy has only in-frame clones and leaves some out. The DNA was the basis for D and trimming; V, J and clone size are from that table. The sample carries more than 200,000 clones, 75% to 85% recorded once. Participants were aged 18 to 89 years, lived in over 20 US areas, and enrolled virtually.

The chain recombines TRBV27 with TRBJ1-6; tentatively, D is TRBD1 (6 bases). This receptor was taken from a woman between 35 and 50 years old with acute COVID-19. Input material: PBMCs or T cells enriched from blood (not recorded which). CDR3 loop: CASSPDLGARSPLHF. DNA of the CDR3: TGTGCCAGCAGTCCCGATCTGGGGGCGCGTTCACCCCTCCACTTT.